This T cell receptor beta chain was obtained from a study of blood T cell repertoires in COVID-19. V lost 5 bases, J lost 3 bases, and 7 bases stayed unmatched. Germline-derived CDR1 and CDR2 are MNHNY and SVGAGI (reference sequence). This CDR3 spans 15 amino acids. Original processing notes: Reference gene primers were amplified, and this amplification served to estimate nucleated cell counts. The assay was immunoSEQ multiplex PCR, and TCRdb's table has in-frame clones only and misses some. V and J calls and clone size are as listed in that table; D and trimming were resolved from the DNA. The sample lists approximately 190,000 clones; 88% were seen once.

The rearrangement uses TRBV6-6 and TRBJ2-7, with TRBD1 identical over 10 bases. This receptor was identified in a man aged 40-55 years with active or convalescent COVID-19. The sample was peripheral blood. The CDR3 loop is CASSAAGQGIYEQYF. CDR3 nucleotides: TGTGCCAGCAGTGCCGCGGGACAGGGGATCTACGAGCAGTACTTC.